The present T cell receptor beta chain was sequenced within a study of T cell responses to AZD1222 COVID-19 vaccine. Germline V gives CDR1 LNHNV, CDR2 YYDKDF (reference sequence). This CDR3 comprises 16 residues. After removal of 5 bases from V and 4 bases from J, the junction contained 10 bases not matched to a gene. Assay: immunoSEQ multiplex PCR; the TCRdb copy retains only in-frame clones and omits some. The data contain approximately 170,000 clones, approximately 90% of them singletons. This TCR was recovered from an adult who received the AZD1222 COVID-19 vaccine. The rearrangement joins TRBV15 to TRBJ2-1; 8 bases align to TRBD2. The sequenced sample was peripheral blood, obtained 28 days after the second AZD1222 dose. The CDR3 sequence is CATSLGGLVKYNEQFF. In DNA form, the CDR3 reads TGTGCCACCAGCCTTGGGGGACTAGTCAAGTACAATGAGCAGTTCTTC.